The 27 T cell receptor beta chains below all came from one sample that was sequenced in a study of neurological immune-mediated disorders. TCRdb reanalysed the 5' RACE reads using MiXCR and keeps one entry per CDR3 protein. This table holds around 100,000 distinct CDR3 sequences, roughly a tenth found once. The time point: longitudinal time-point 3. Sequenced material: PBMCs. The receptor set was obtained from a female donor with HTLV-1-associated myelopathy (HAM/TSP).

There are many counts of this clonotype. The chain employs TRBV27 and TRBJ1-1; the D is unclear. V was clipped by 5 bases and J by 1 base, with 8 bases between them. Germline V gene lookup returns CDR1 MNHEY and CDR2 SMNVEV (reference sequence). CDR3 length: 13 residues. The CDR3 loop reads CASSPGRNTEAFF. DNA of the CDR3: TGTGCCAGCAGTCCCGGACGGAACACTGAAGCTTTCTTT.

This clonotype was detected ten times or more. The CDR3 region has the DNA TGTGCCAGCAGTCCGGACGGCTATAGCAATCAGCCCCAGCATTTT. Protein: CASSPDGYSNQPQHF. The chain employs TRBV2 and TRBJ1-5; D is unresolved. V lost 5 bases and J lost 0, with 11 bases in between. The germline gives CDR1 SNHLY, CDR2 FYNNEI. The CDR3 length is 15 residues. Using reference TRBV2 and TRBJ1-5 for the parts outside the CDR3, the full variable domain is EPEVTQTPSHQVTQMGQEVILRCVPISNHLYFYWYRQILGQKVEFLVSFYNNEISEKSEIFDDQFSVERPDGSNFTLKIRSTKLEDSAMYFCASSPDGYSNQPQHFGDGTRLSIL.

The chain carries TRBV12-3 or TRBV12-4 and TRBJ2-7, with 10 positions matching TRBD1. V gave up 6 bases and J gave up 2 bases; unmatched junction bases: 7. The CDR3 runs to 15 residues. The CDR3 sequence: CASRQTGTGAYEQYF. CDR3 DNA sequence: TGTGCCAGCAGGCAAACAGGGACAGGGGCCTACGAGCAGTACTTC.

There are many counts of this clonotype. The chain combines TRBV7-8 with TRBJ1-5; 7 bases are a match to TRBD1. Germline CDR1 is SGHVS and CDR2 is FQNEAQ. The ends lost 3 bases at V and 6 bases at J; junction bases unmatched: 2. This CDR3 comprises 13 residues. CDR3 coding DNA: TGTGCCAGCAGCTTGACAGGGAGTCAGCCCCAGCATTTT. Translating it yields CASSLTGSQPQHF.

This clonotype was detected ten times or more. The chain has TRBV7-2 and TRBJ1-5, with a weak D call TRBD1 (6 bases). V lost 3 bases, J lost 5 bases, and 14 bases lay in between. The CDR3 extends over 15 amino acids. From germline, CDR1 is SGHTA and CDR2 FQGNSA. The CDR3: CASSLVLGADQPQHF. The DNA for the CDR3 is TGTGCCAGCAGCTTGGTTTTGGGGGCCGATCAGCCCCAGCATTTT.

The CDR3 bases are TGCGTTGATGGTGGGGGGGACTACGAGCAGTACTTC. Translating gives CVDGGGDYEQYF. The chain combines TRBV29-1 with TRBJ2-7; 7 bases line up with TRBD2. The CDR3 has 12 amino acids. Germline lookup yields CDR1 SQVTM and CDR2 ANQGSEA.

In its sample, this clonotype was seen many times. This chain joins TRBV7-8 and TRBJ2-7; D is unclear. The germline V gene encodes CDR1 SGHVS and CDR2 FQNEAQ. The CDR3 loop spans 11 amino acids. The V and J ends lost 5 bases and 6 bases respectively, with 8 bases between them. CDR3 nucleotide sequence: TGTGCCAGCAGCGTCCTGGCCGAGCAGTACTTC. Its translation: CASSVLAEQYF.

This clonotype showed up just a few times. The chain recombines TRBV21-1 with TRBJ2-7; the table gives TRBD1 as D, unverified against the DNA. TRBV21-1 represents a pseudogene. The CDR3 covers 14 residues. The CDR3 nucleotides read TGTGCCAGCACTCGAGGGGACAGGGGCTACGAGCAGTACTTC. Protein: CASTRGDRGYEQYF.

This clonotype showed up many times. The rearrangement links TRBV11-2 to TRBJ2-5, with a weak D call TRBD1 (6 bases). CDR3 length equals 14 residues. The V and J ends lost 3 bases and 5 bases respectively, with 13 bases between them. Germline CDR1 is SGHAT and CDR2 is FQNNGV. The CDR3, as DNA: TGTGCCAGCAGCTTGGACAGCCTGGGGGAGACCCAGTACTTC. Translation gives CASSLDSLGETQYF.

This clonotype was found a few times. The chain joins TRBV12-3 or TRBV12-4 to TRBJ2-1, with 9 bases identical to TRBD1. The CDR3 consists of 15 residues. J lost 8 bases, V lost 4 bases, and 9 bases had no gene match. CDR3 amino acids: CASSSRDRVGHEQFF. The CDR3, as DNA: TGTGCCAGCAGTTCCCGGGACAGGGTTGGCCATGAGCAGTTCTTC.

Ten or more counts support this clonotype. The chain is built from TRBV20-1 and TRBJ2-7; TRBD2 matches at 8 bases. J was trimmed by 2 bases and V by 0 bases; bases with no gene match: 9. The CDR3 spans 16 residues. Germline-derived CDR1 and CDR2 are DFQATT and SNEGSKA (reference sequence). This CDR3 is CSARDWGGGTPYEQYF. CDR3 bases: TGCAGTGCTAGAGATTGGGGCGGGGGGACCCCCTACGAGCAGTACTTC.

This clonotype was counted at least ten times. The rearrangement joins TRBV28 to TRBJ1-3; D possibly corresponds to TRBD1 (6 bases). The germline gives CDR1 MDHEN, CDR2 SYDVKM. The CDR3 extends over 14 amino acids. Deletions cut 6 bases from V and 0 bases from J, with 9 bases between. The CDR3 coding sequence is TGTGCCAGCAGCACAGGGAGCTCTGGAAACACCATATATTTT. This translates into CASSTGSSGNTIYF. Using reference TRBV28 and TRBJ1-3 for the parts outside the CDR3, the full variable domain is DVKVTQSSRYLVKRTGEKVFLECVQDMDHENMFWYRQDPGLGLRLIYFSYDVKMKEKGDIPEGYSVSREKKERFSLILESASTNQTSMYLCASSTGSSGNTIYFGEGSWLTVV.

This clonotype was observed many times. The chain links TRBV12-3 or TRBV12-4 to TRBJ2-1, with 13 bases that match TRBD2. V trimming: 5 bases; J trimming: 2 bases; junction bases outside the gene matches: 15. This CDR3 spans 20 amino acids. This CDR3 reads CASSPLTSGGALATYNEQFF. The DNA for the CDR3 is TGTGCCAGCAGTCCCCTTACTAGCGGGGGGGCCTTGGCAACCTACAATGAGCAGTTCTTC.

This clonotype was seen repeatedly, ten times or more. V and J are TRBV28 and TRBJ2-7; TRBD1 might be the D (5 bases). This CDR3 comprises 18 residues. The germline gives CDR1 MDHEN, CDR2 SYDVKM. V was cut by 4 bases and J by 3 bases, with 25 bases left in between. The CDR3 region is CASSSRFLGSAGNYEQYF. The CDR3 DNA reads TGTGCCAGCAGTTCTCGTTTTCTTGGGTCGGCAGGGAACTACGAGCAGTACTTC.

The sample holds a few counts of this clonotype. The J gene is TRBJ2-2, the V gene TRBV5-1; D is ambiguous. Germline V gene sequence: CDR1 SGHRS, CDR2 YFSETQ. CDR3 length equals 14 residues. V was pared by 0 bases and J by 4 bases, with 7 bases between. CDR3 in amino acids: CASSLGSITGELFF. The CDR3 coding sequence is TGCGCCAGCAGCTTGGGGAGCATCACCGGGGAGCTGTTTTTT. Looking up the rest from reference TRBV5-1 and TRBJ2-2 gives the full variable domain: KAGVTQTPRYLIKTRGQQVTLSCSPISGHRSVSWYQQTPGQGLQFLFEYFSETQRNKGNFPGRFSGRQFSNSRSEMNVSTLELGDSALYLCASSLGSITGELFFGEGSRLTVL.

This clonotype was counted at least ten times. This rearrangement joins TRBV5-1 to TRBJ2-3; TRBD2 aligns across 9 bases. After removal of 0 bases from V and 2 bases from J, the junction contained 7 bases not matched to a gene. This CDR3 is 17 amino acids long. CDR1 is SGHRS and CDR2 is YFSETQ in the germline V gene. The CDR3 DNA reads TGCGCCAGCAGCTTGGGAGCTAGCGGGGATTCCACAGATACGCAGTATTTT. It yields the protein CASSLGASGDSTDTQYF. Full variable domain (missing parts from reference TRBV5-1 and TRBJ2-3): KAGVTQTPRYLIKTRGQQVTLSCSPISGHRSVSWYQQTPGQGLQFLFEYFSETQRNKGNFPGRFSGRQFSNSRSEMNVSTLELGDSALYLCASSLGASGDSTDTQYFGPGTRLTVL.

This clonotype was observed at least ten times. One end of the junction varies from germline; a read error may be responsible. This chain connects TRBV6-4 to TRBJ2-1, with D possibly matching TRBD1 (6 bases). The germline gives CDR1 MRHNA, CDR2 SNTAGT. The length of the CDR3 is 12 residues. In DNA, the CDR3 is TGTGCCAGCAGTGACCAGGGGAATGAGCAGCTCTTC. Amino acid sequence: CASSDQGNEQLF.

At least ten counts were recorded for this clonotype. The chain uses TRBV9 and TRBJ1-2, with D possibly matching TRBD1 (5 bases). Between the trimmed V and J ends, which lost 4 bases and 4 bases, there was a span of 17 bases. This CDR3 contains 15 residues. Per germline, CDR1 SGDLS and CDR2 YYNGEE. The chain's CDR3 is CASSLTGVEGYGYTF. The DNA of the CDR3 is TGTGCCAGCAGCCTCACAGGCGTTGAGGGCTATGGCTACACCTTC.

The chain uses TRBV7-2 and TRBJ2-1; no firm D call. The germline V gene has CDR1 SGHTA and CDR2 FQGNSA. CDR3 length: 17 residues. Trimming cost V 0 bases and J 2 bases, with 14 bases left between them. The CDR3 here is CASSLAMDLFTYNEQFF. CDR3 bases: TGTGCCAGCAGCTTAGCGATGGACCTCTTTACCTACAATGAGCAGTTCTTC.

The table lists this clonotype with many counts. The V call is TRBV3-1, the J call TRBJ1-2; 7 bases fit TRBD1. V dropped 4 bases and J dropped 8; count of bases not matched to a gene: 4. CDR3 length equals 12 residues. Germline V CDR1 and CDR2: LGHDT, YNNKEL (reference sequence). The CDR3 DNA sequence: TGTGCCAGCAGCCTGACAGGGACCGGCTACACCTTC. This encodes CASSLTGTGYTF.

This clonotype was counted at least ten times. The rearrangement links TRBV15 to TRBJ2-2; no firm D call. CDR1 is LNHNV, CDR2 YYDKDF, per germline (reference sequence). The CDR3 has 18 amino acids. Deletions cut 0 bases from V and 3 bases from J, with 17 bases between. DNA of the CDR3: TGTGCCACCAGCAGAGATTTCTGGAGCAGTCGGGACACCGGGGAGCTGTTTTTT. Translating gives CATSRDFWSSRDTGELFF.

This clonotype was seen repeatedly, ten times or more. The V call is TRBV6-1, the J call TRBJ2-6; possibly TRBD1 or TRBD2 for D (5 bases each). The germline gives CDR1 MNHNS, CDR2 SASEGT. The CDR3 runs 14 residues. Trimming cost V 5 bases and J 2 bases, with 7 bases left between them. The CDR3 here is CASSPGPGANVLTF. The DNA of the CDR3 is TGTGCCAGCAGTCCGGGGCCTGGGGCCAACGTCCTGACTTTC.

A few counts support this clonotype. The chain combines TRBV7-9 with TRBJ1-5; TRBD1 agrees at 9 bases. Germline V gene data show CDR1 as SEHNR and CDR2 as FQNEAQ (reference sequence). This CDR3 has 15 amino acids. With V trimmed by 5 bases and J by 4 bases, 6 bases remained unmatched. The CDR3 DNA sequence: TGTGCCAGCAGCCCCCAGGGACAGGGTAATCAGCCCCAGCATTTT. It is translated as CASSPQGQGNQPQHF.

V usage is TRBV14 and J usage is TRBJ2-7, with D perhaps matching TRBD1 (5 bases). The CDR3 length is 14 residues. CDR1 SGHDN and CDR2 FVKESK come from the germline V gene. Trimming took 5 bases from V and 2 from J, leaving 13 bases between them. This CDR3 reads CASSKRQGPYEQYF. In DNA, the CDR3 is TGTGCCAGCAGCAAACGCCAGGGTCCCTACGAGCAGTACTTC. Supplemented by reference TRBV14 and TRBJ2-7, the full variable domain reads EAGVTQFPSHSVIEKGQTVTLRCDPISGHDNLYWYRRVMGKEIKFLLHFVKESKQDESGMPNNRFLAERTGGTYSTLKVQPAELEDSGVYFCASSKRQGPYEQYFGPGTRLTVT.

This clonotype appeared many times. CDR3 loop: CASSQGLRDLNNEQFF. The CDR3 DNA reads as TGTGCCAGCAGCCAAGGTTTGCGGGACTTGAACAATGAGCAGTTCTTC. The V and J genes are TRBV3-1 and TRBJ2-1, with D perhaps matching TRBD2 (6 bases). Trimming left V 1 base short and J 5 bases short, with 15 bases between. The CDR3 contains 16 residues. Per the germline V gene, CDR1 is LGHDT and CDR2 is YNNKEL (reference sequence).

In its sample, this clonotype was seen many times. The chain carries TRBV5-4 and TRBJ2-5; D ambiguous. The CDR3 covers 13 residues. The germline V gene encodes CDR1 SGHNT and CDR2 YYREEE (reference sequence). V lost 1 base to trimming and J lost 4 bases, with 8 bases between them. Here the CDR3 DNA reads TGTGCCAGCAGCTTGATTATGGGAGAGACCCAGTACTTC. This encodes CASSLIMGETQYF.

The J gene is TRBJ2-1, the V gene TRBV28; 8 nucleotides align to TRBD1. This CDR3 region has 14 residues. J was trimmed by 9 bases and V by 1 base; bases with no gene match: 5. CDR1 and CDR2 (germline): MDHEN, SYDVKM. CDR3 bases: TGTGCCAGCAGTTTATCACAGGGGGTCGGTGAGCAGTTCTTC. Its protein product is CASSLSQGVGEQFF.